Listed below are T cell receptor beta chains from one sample, sequenced in a study of cytomegalovirus exposure and HLA in healthy donors. Sequencing used immunoSEQ multiplex PCR; TCRdb keeps in-frame clones, though not all of them. The sample lists 80,000 to 95,000 clones; over 55% were seen once. The sample was PBMCs. All receptors come from a woman aged 25 to 39 in good health and CMV-seronegative. Both conserved end residues are part of each CDR3. Each record gives: clone size, V gene, CDR3 protein. Clone size appears in some rows only: once, few, many, or a class for an expanded clone.

>NA|TRBV29-1
CSAMTSYNEQFF
>few|TRBV7-9
CASSQSGGDGNQPQHF
>NA|TRBV25-1
CASSESGSYNEQFF
>NA|TRBV25-1
CASSGYRKSTDTQYF
>NA|TRBV7-2
CASSSHHSRGRYNEQFF
>NA|TRBV19
CASTGQGSRETFF
>few|TRBV28
CASSSRQQPQHF
>NA|TRBV5-1
CASSLDRANNEKLFF
>NA|TRBV19
CASSPSSGSIYEQYF
>NA|TRBV11-2
CASSPYRGSTPNEQFF